Here is one T cell receptor (beta chain) with its context. Sorted-subset replicate PCR reactions were performed with 200 ng DNA, corresponding to roughly 30,000 T cell genomes. Sequenced by immunoSEQ multiplex PCR; TCRdb stores in-frame clones only, minus some. The table records 2 million or so clones, around 95% of them present only once. Germline loops: CDR1 SGHNT, CDR2 YYREEE (reference sequence). The V end lost 2 bases, the J end lost 8 bases, and 13 bases lay between the germline ends. The CDR3 totals 14 residues. The donors, all of them Caucasian adults, lived in Nashville, Tennessee. This record comes from a study of shared clonotypes between healthy human individuals. Turning to the study itself: Three plates were used per donor for CD4 naive, three for CD4 memory, two for CD8 naive and one for CD8 memory.

This TCR derives from a man between 18 and 35 years old in good health. The specimen sequenced was naive CD4+ T cells sorted from blood. As to subset: CD45RA+ positively selected. The chain has TRBV5-4 and TRBJ1-4, with TRBD1 as a possible D gene (5 bases). The DNA for the CDR3 is TGTGCCAGCAGCTTTGAGGGGCCGGGAGAAAAACTGTTTTTT. Protein: CASSFEGPGEKLFF.